These 5 T cell receptor beta chains share one sample of origin, sequenced in a study of cytomegalovirus exposure and HLA in healthy donors. This PCR relied on a set of 60 Vbeta primers and 13 Jbeta primers. Measured with immunoSEQ multiplex PCR; TCRdb has only the in-frame clones, and not every one. The sample holds about 180,000 clones, 70% to 85% seen once. The source material was PBMCs. These receptors were taken from a woman aged 40 to 50 in good health and CMV-seronegative.

J is TRBJ1-1 and V is TRBV6-5; TRBD1 might be the D (6 bases). Trimming pared 6 bases from V and 8 bases from J, leaving 13 bases between. The germline CDR1 and CDR2 sequences are MNHEY and SVGAGI. There are 12 residues in the CDR3. The CDR3 DNA reads TGTGCCAGCAGAAGGGACACCACCGAAGCTTTCTTT. Translation gives CASRRDTTEAFF.

V and J are TRBV5-1 and TRBJ1-4, with no clear D. Germline V lookup: CDR1 SGHRS, CDR2 YFSETQ. The CDR3 length is 13 residues. V was shortened by 7 bases and J by 8 bases, with 15 bases between the two germline ends. CDR3 sequence: CASAISLEEKLFF. The CDR3 region has the DNA TGCGCCAGCGCTATTTCGTTGGAGGAAAAACTGTTTTTT.

The J gene is TRBJ1-2, the V gene TRBV29-1; D gene unclear. The CDR3 consists of 13 residues. The V and J ends lost 4 bases and 4 bases respectively, with 13 bases between them. Germline assignment: CDR1 SQVTM and CDR2 ANQGSEA. The CDR3 is CSVVGGGGYGYTF. CDR3 coding DNA: TGCAGCGTTGTGGGCGGCGGAGGCTATGGCTACACCTTC. Together with reference TRBV29-1 and TRBJ1-2, the CDR3 gives the full variable domain: SAVISQKPSRDICQRGTSLTIQCQVDSQVTMMFWYRQQPGQSLTLIATANQGSEATYESGFVIDKFPISRPNLTFSTLTVSNMSPEDSSIYLCSVVGGGGYGYTFGSGTRLTVV.

This chain connects TRBV9 to TRBJ2-1, with D tentatively TRBD2 (5 bases). Germline CDR1 reads SGDLS; CDR2 reads YYNGEE. V lost 0 bases to trimming and J lost 7 bases, with 11 bases between them. The length of the CDR3 is 14 residues. CDR3 DNA: TGTGCCAGCAGCGTAGGTCCTAGCTGGAATGAGCAGTTCTTC. Protein product: CASSVGPSWNEQFF.

This clone was detected a few times. V and J are TRBV7-8 and TRBJ2-5, with TRBD2 as a possible D gene (7 bases). The V end lost 5 bases, the J end lost 3 bases, and 19 bases lay between the germline ends. The germline V gene encodes CDR1 SGHVS and CDR2 FQNEAQ. This CDR3 contains 16 residues. CDR3 nucleotides: TGTGCCAGCAGCCTTCGGGGGCGGGGGCGCGAAGAGACCCAGTACTTC. Translating it yields CASSLRGRGREETQYF. Together with reference TRBV7-8 and TRBJ2-5, the CDR3 gives the full variable domain: GAGVSQSPRYKVAKRGQDVALRCDPISGHVSLFWYQQALGQGPEFLTYFQNEAQLDKSGLPSDRFFAERPEGSVSTLKIQRTQQEDSAVYLCASSLRGRGREETQYFGPGTRLLVL.